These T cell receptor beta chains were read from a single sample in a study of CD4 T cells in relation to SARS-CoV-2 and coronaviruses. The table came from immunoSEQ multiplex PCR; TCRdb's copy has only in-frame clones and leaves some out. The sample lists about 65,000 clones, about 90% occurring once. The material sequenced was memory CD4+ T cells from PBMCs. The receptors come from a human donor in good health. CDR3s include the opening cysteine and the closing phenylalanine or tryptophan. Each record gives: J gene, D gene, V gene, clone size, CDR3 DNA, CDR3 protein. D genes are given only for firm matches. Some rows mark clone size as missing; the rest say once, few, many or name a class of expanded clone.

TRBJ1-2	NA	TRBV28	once	TGTGCCAGCAGCCCTCGGGGGGTTAACTATGGCTACACCTTC	CASSPRGVNYGYTF
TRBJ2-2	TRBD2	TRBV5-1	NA	TGCGCCAGCAGCAGCTTTGCGGGAGGGCCTGGGGAGCTGTTTTTT	CASSSFAGGPGELFF
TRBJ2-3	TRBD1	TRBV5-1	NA	TGCGCCAGCAGCTTGGGGACAGGGGAAGATACGCAGTATTTT	CASSLGTGEDTQYF
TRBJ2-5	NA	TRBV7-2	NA	TGTGCCAGCAGCAGGGACCTGGTTGGAGAGACCCAGTACTTC	CASSRDLVGETQYF
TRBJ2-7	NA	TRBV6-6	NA	TGTGCCAGCAGTTACGGACAGAGCTACGAGCAGTACTTC	CASSYGQSYEQYF
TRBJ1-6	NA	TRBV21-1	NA	TGTGCCACCCAATCGGGACAGGTCAACTTT	CATQSGQVNF
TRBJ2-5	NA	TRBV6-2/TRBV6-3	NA	TGTGCCAGCAGTTCCTGGGATACAGAGACCCAGTACTTC	CASSSWDTETQYF
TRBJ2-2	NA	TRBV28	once	TGTGCCAGCAGTTCCCAGGCCCACAGGGATCATGGCGGGGAGCTGTTTTTT	CASSSQAHRDHGGELFF
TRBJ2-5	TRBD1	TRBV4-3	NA	TGCGCCAGCTCTCACAGGGGGGAGACCCAGTACTTC	CASSHRGETQYF
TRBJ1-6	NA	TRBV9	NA	TGTGCCAGCAGCGAGGAACGTGGCTTCCCTGGGGGAAATTCACCCCTCCACTTT	CASSEERGFPGGNSPLHF
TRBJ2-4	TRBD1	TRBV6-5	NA	TGTGCCAGCAGTTACGCGGACAGGGATAAAAACATTCAGTACTTC	CASSYADRDKNIQYF
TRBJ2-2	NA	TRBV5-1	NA	TGCGCCAGCAGCTTGGTTGCGTATAATACCGGGGAGCTGTTTTTT	CASSLVAYNTGELFF
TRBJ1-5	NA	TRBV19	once	TGTGCCAGTAGTATAGTAGCGTTCAATCAGCCCCAGCATTTT	CASSIVAFNQPQHF
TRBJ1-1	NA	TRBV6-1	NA	TGTGCCAGCGGATACATGAACACTGAAGCTTTCTTT	CASGYMNTEAFF